The source of this T cell receptor beta chain is a study of human T cells and chemical hapten exposure. Study-level findings and limits: DPC sensitization produced no change in TCRs with frequency above 1 in 1000.

Germline values: CDR1 SGHRS, CDR2 YFSETQ. Trimming removed 4 bases at V and 2 bases at J, with 12 bases between. The CDR3 has 15 residues. MiXCR, run by TCRdb on the RACE reads, gives a single entry per CDR3 protein. The sample has 95,000 to 100,000 distinct CDR3 sequences, 11% seen once. Time point of the sample: pre-sensitization, week 0. Treatment specified: therapeutic diphenylcyclopropenone sensitization with weekly scalp DPC. Ten or more counts support this clonotype. As yet, its antigen is unknown. This receptor was taken from an older woman with alopecia areata. Some clones in this sample may be carry-over from other donors' samples. The input for sequencing was whole blood, taken in connection with sensitization to the hapten diphenylcyclopropenone (DPC). The chain employs TRBV5-1 and TRBJ2-2, with D uncertain. The CDR3 loop reads CASSKQQANTGELFF. The CDR3 DNA sequence: TGCGCCAGCAGCAAACAACAAGCAAACACCGGGGAGCTGTTTTTT.